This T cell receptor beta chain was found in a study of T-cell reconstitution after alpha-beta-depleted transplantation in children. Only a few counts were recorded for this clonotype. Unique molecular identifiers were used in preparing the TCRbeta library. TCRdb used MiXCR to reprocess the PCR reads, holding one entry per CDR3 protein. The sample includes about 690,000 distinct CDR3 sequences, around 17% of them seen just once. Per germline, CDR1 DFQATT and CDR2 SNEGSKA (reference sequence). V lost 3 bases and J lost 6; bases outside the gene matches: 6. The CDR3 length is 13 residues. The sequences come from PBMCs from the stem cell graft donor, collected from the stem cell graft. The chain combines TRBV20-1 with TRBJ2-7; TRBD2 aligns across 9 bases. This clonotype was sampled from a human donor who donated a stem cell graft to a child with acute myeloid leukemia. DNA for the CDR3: TGCAGTGCTAGTGCTAGCGGGGTGGGCGAGCAGTACTTC. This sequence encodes CSASASGVGEQYF.